This T cell receptor beta chain appears in the sequencing data of a study of shared clonotypes between healthy human individuals. With respect to this clone: Its target is not known.

Assay used: immunoSEQ multiplex PCR; TCRdb lists only in-frame clones, some missing. The data hold roughly 1,000,000 clones, with around 78% observed a single time. Researchers partitioned CD4+ cells into CD45RA+ naive and CD45RA-negative memory subsets. This CDR3 region has 15 residues. Germline-derived CDR1 and CDR2 are SNHLY and FYNNEI. Deletions cut 7 bases from V and 0 bases from J, with 16 bases between. Findings of the study overall: Enrolling few donors narrowed the genetic and exposure-history diversity that was represented.

The sequenced material came from memory CD4+ T cells from PBMCs. Indicated subset: CD45RA-negative fraction. This receptor was identified in a man between 18 and 29 years old in good health. Some clones in this sample may be carry-over from other donors' samples. The V gene is TRBV2, the J gene TRBJ2-7, with TRBD2 as a possible D gene (5 bases). The CDR3 coding sequence is TGTGCCAGCATAAAAGCGTGGGAGAGCTCCTACGAGCAGTACTTC. The encoded protein is CASIKAWESSYEQYF.